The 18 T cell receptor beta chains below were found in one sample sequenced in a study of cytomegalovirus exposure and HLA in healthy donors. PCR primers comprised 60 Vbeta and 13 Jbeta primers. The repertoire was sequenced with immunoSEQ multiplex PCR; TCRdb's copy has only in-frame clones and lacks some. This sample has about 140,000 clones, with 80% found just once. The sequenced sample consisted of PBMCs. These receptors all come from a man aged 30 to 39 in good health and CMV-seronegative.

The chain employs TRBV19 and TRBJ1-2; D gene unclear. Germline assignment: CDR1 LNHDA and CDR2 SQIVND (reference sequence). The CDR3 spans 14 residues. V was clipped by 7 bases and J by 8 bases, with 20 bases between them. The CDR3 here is CASTPEGTPYGYTF. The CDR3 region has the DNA TGTGCCAGTACCCCAGAGGGTACCCCCTACGGCTACACCTTC.

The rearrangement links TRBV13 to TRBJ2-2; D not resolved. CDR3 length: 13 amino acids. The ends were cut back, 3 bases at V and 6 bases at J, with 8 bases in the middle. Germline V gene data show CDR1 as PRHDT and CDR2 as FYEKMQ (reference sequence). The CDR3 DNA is TGTGCCAGCAGCTTGCAGTCCCCCGGGGAGCTGTTTTTT. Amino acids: CASSLQSPGELFF.

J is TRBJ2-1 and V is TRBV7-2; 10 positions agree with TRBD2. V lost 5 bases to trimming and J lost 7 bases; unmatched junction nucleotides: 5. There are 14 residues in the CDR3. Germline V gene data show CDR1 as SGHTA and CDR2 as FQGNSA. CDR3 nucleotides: TGTGCCAGCAGCCCCGGGACTAGCGTAAATGAGCAGTTCTTC. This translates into CASSPGTSVNEQFF. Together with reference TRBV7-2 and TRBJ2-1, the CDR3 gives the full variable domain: GAGVSQSPSNKVTEKGKDVELRCDPISGHTALYWYRQSLGQGLEFLIYFQGNSAPDKSGLPSDRFSAERTGGSVSTLTIQRTQQEDSAVYLCASSPGTSVNEQFFGPGTRLTVL.

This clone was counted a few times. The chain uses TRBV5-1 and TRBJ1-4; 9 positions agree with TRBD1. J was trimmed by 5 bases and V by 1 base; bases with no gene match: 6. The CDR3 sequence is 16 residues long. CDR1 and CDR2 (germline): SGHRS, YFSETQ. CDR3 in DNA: TGCGCCAGCAGCTTGATGGGGACAGGGATAAATGAAAAACTGTTTTTT. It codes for CASSLMGTGINEKLFF.

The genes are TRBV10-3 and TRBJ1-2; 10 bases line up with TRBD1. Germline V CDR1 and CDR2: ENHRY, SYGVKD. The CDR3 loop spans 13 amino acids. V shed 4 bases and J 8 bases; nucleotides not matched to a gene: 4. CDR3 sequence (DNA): TGTGCCATCAGTGGGGGACAGGGGCGAGGCTACACCTTC. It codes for CAISGGQGRGYTF.

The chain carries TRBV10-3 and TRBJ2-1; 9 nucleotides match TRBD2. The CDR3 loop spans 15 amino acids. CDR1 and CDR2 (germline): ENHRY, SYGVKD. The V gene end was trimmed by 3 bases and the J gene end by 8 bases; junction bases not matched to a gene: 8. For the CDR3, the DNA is TGTGCCATCAGTGATCTTAGCGGGAGAGGAGATGAGCAGTTCTTC. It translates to CAISDLSGRGDEQFF.

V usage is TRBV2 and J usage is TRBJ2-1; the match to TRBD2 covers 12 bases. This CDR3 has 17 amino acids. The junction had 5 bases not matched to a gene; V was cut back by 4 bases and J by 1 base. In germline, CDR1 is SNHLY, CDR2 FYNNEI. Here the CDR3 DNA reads TGTGCCAGCAGTGGGACTAGCGGGATTTGGTCCTACAATGAGCAGTTCTTC. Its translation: CASSGTSGIWSYNEQFF.

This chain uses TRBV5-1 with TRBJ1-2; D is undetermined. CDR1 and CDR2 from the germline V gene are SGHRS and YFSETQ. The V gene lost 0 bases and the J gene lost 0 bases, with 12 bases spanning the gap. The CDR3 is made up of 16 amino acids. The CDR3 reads CASSLAPGSANYGYTF. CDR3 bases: TGCGCCAGCAGCTTGGCCCCGGGGTCAGCTAACTATGGCTACACCTTC.

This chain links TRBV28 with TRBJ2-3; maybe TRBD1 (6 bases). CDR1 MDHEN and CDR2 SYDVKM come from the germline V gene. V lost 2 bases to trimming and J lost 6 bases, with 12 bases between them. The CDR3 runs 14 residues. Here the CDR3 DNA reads TGTGCCAGCAGTTTAGGGCAGGGGATGGATACGCAGTATTTT. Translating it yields CASSLGQGMDTQYF.

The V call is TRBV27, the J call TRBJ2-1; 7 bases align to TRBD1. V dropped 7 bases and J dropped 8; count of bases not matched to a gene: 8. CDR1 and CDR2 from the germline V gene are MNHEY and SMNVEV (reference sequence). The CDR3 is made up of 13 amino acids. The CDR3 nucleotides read TGTGCCAGCACCCTTCAGGGGGTGGATGAGCAGTTCTTC. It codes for CASTLQGVDEQFF.

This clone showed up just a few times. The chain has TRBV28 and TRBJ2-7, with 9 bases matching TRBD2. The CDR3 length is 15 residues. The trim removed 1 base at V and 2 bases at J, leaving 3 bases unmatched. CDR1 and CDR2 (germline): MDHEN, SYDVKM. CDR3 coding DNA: TGTGCCAGCAGTTTATCGGTAGCGGGGGCCTACGAGCAGTACTTC. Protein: CASSLSVAGAYEQYF.

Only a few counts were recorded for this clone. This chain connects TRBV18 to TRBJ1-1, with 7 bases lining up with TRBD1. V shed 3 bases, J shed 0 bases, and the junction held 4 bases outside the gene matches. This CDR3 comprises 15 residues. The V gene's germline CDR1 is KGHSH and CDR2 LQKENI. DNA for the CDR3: TGTGCCAGCTCACCCGGGACAGCCATGAACACTGAAGCTTTCTTT. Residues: CASSPGTAMNTEAFF.

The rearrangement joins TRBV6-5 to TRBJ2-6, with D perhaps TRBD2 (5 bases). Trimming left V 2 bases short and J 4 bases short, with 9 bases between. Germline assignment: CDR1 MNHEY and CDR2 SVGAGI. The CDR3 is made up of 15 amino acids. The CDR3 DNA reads TGTGCCAGCAGTTACGGAGGTGGGGGGGCCAACGTCCTGACTTTC. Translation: CASSYGGGGANVLTF.

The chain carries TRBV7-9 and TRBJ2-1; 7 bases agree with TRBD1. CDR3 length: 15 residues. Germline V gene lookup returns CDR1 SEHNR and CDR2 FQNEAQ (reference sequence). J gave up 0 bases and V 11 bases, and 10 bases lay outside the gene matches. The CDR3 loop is CASHRRDSSYNEQFF. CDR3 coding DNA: TGTGCCTCCCACCGCCGGGACAGCTCCTACAATGAGCAGTTCTTC.

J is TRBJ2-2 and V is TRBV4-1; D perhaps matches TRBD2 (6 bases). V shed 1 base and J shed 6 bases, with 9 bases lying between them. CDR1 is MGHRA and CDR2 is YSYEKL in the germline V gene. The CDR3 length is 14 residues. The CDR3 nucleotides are TGCGCCAGCAGCCAAGGGTGGGGGGCCGGGGAGCTGTTTTTT. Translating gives CASSQGWGAGELFF.

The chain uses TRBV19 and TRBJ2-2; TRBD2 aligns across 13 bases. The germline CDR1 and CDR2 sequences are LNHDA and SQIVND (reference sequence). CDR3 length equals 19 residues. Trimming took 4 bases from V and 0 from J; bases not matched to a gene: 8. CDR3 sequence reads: CASSRVGLAGETNTGELFF. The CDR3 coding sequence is TGTGCCAGTAGTAGGGTTGGACTAGCGGGAGAGACGAACACCGGGGAGCTGTTTTTT. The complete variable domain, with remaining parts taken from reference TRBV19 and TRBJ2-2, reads DGGITQSPKYLFRKEGQNVTLSCEQNLNHDAMYWYRQDPGQGLRLIYYSQIVNDFQKGDIAEGYSVSREKKESFPLTVTSAQKNPTAFYLCASSRVGLAGETNTGELFFGEGSRLTVL.

This chain's CDR3 is CASSPPGTTNTGELFF. The CDR3 DNA reads as TGTGCCAGCTCACCGCCCGGGACTACCAACACCGGGGAGCTGTTTTTT. The chain has TRBV18 and TRBJ2-2; 7 bases fit TRBD2. CDR1 is KGHSH and CDR2 is LQKENI in the germline V gene. V dropped 3 bases and J dropped 2; count of bases not matched to a gene: 6. This CDR3 comprises 16 residues.

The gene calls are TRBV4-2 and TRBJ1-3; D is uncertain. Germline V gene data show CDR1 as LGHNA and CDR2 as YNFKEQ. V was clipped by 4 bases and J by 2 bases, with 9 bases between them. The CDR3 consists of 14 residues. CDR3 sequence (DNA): TGTGCCAGCAGCCCGGCGGGAACTGGAAACACCATATATTTT. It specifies CASSPAGTGNTIYF.